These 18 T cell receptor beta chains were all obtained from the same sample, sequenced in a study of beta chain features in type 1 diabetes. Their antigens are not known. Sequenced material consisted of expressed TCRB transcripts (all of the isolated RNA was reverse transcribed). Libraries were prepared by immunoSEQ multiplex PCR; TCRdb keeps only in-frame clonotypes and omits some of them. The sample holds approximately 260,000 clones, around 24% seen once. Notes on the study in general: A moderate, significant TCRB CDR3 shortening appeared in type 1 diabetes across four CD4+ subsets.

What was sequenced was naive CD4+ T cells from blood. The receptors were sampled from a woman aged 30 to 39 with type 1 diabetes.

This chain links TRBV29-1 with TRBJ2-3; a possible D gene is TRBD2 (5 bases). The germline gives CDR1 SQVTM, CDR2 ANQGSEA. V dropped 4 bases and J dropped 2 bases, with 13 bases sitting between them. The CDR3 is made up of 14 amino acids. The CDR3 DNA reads TGCAGCGTTGTACGGGATTTCTCCACAGATACGCAGTATTTT. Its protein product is CSVVRDFSTDTQYF.

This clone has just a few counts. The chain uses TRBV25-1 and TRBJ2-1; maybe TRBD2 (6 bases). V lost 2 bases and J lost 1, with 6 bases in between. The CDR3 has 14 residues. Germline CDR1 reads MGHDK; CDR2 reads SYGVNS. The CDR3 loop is CASSEGLSYNEQFF. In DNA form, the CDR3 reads TGTGCCAGCAGTGAAGGACTATCCTACAATGAGCAGTTCTTC.

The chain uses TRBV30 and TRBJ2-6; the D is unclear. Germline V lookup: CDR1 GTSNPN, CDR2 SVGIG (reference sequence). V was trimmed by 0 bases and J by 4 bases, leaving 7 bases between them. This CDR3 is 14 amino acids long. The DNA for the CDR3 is TGTGCCTGGAGTGTACTCCTAGGGGCCAACGTCCTGACTTTC. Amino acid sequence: CAWSVLLGANVLTF.

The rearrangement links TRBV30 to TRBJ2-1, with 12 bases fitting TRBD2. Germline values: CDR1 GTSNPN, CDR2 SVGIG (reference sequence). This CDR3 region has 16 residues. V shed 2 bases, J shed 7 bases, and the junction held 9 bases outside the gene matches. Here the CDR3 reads CAWSLVTSGRWNEQFF. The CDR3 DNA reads TGTGCCTGGAGTCTAGTGACTAGCGGGAGATGGAATGAGCAGTTCTTC.

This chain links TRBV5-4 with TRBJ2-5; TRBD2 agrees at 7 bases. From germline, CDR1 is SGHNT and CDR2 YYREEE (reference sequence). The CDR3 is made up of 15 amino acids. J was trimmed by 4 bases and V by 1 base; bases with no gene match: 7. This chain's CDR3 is CASSLNAGVGETQYF. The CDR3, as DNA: TGTGCCAGCAGCTTGAATGCGGGAGTTGGAGAGACCCAGTACTTC.

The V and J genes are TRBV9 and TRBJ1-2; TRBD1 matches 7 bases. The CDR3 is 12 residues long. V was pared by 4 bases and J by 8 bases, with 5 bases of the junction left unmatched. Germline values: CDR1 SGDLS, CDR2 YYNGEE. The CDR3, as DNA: TGTGCCAGCAGCCGCACAGGGGACGGCTACACCTTC. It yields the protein CASSRTGDGYTF.

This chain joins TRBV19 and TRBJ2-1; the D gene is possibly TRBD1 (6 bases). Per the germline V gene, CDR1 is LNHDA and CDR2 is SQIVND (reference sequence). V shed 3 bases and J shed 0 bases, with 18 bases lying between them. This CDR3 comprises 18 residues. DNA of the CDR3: TGTGCCAGTAGTATGGGGTACAGGGTTCGGAGCTCCTACAATGAGCAGTTCTTC. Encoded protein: CASSMGYRVRSSYNEQFF. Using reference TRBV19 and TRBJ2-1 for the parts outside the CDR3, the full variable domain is DGGITQSPKYLFRKEGQNVTLSCEQNLNHDAMYWYRQDPGQGLRLIYYSQIVNDFQKGDIAEGYSVSREKKESFPLTVTSAQKNPTAFYLCASSMGYRVRSSYNEQFFGPGTRLTVL.

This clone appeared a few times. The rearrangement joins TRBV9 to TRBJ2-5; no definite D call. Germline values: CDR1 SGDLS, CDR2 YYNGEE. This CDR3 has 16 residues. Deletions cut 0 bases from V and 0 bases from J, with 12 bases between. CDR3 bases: TGTGCCAGCAGCGTAGGAGTCAGGCCGTACCAAGAGACCCAGTACTTC. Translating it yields CASSVGVRPYQETQYF.

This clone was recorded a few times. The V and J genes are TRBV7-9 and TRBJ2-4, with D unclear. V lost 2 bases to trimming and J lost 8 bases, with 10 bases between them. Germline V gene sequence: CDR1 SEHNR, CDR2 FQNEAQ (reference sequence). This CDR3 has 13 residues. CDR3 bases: TGTGCCAGCAGCTTAAGTAGTGGGCACATTCAGTACTTC. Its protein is CASSLSSGHIQYF. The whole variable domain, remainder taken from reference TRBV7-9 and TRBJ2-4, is DTGVSQNPRHKITKRGQNVTFRCDPISEHNRLYWYRQTLGQGPEFLTYFQNEAQLEKSRLLSDRFSAERPKGSFSTLEIQRTEQGDSAMYLCASSLSSGHIQYFGAGTRLSVL.

The CDR3 protein is CASSSTDRETGELFF. In nucleotides, the CDR3 is TGTGCCAGCAGCTCTACGGACAGGGAGACCGGGGAGCTGTTTTTT. The chain has TRBV7-9 and TRBJ2-2; 8 bases fit TRBD1. This CDR3 spans 15 amino acids. V dropped 4 bases and J dropped 5; count of bases not matched to a gene: 6. In germline, CDR1 is SEHNR, CDR2 FQNEAQ (reference sequence). Full variable domain (remainder filled in from reference TRBV7-9 and TRBJ2-2): DTGVSQNPRHKITKRGQNVTFRCDPISEHNRLYWYRQTLGQGPEFLTYFQNEAQLEKSRLLSDRFSAERPKGSFSTLEIQRTEQGDSAMYLCASSSTDRETGELFFGEGSRLTVL.

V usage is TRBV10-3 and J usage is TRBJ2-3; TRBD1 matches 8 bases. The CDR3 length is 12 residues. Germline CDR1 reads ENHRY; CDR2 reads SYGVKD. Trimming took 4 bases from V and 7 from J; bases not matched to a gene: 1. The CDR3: CAISGQGNTQYF. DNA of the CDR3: TGTGCCATCAGTGGACAGGGGAATACGCAGTATTTT.

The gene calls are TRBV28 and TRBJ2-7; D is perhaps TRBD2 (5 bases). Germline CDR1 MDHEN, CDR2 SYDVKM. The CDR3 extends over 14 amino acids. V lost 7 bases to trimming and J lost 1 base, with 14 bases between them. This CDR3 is CASTPVGRSYEQYF. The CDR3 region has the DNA TGTGCCAGCACCCCCGTGGGGAGATCCTACGAGCAGTACTTC.

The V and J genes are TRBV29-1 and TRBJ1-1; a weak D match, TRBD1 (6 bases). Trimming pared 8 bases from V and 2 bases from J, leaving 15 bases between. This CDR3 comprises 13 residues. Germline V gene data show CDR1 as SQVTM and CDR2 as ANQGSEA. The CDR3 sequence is CSLTRTANTEAFF. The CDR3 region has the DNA TGCAGCCTCACCCGGACAGCTAACACTGAAGCTTTCTTT.

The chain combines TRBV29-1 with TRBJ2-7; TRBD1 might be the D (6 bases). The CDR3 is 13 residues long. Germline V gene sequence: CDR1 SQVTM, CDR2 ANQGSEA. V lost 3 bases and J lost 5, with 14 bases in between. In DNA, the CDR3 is TGCAGCGTTGATTCGCAGGGGACGGACGAGCAGTACTTC. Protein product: CSVDSQGTDEQYF.

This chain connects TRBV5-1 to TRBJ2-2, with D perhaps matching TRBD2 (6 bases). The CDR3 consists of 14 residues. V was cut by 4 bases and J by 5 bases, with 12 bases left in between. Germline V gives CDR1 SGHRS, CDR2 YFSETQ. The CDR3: CASSLATDTGELFF. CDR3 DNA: TGCGCCAGCAGCCTAGCGACAGATACCGGGGAGCTGTTTTTT.

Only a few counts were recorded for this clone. The chain's CDR3 is CASSLTRESYNEQFF. Here the CDR3 DNA reads TGCGCCAGCAGCCTGACGAGGGAATCCTACAATGAGCAGTTCTTC. The gene calls are TRBV4-1 and TRBJ2-1, with D perhaps matching TRBD2 (5 bases). The V end was cut by 4 bases, the J end by 1 base, with 11 bases between. CDR1 MGHRA and CDR2 YSYEKL come from the germline V gene. The CDR3 spans 15 residues.

Written as DNA, the CDR3 is TGTGCCAGCAGCTTAACCGAGTATAACTATGGCTACACCTTC. Translating gives CASSLTEYNYGYTF. The V call is TRBV11-3, the J call TRBJ1-2; D gene ambiguous. The CDR3 is 14 residues long. V lost 2 bases, J lost 1 base, and 8 bases lay in between. The germline CDR1 and CDR2 sequences are SGHNT and YENEEA.

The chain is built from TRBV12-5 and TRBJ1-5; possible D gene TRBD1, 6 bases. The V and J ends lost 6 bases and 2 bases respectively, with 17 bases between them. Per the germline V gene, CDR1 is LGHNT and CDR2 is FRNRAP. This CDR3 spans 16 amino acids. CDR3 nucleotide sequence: TGTGCTAGTGGGTCCATACAGGGCGCGGGCAATCAGCCCCAGCATTTT. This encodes CASGSIQGAGNQPQHF.